The 10 T cell receptor beta chains below were found in one sample sequenced in a study of blood T cell repertoires in COVID-19. Some clones are missing from TCRdb's copy, which holds only in-frame ones; the method was immunoSEQ multiplex PCR. The sample gives 100,000 to 150,000 clones, around 85% of which show up once; roughly 3% is in the top ten. The sequencing sample was made of peripheral blood. Every receptor here comes from a woman at least 80 years old with COVID-19, enrolled during active disease.

CDR3 sequence (DNA): TGTGCCACCAGGGGGGGGCGGCTGAACACCGGGGAGCTGTTTTTT. Protein sequence: CATRGGRLNTGELFF. This chain links TRBV24-1 with TRBJ2-2; maybe TRBD2 (7 bases). Germline-derived CDR1 and CDR2 are KGHDR and SFDVKD. The V and J ends lost 7 bases and 1 base respectively, with 12 bases between them. The CDR3 totals 15 residues.

The chain is built from TRBV5-1 and TRBJ2-3; 9 bases match TRBD2. The CDR3 is made up of 15 amino acids. Trimming cost V 3 bases and J 2 bases; bases outside gene matches: 4. Germline CDR1 is SGHRS and CDR2 is YFSETQ. CDR3 bases: TGCGCCAGCAGCTCTGGGACTAGCACCACAGATACGCAGTATTTT. Encoded protein: CASSSGTSTTDTQYF. The variable domain in full, with the rest retrieved from reference TRBV5-1 and TRBJ2-3, is KAGVTQTPRYLIKTRGQQVTLSCSPISGHRSVSWYQQTPGQGLQFLFEYFSETQRNKGNFPGRFSGRQFSNSRSEMNVSTLELGDSALYLCASSSGTSTTDTQYFGPGTRLTVL.

This chain links TRBV27 with TRBJ2-5; the D gene is possibly TRBD1 (6 bases). This CDR3 contains 15 residues. V was shortened by 7 bases and J by 3 bases, with 18 bases between the two germline ends. Per the germline V gene, CDR1 is MNHEY and CDR2 is SMNVEV (reference sequence). CDR3 protein: CASKRRQGREETQYF. CDR3 coding DNA: TGTGCCAGCAAACGACGTCAGGGGCGCGAAGAGACCCAGTACTTC.

The rearrangement joins TRBV5-1 to TRBJ2-1; 14 bases agree with TRBD2. CDR3 length: 18 residues. Germline V gene lookup returns CDR1 SGHRS and CDR2 YFSETQ. The ends lost 0 bases at V and 10 bases at J; junction bases unmatched: 12. The CDR3 sequence: CASSLAAPGTSGRAEQFF. In DNA, the CDR3 is TGCGCCAGCAGCTTGGCGGCTCCCGGGACTAGCGGGAGAGCGGAGCAGTTCTTC.

The chain couples TRBV7-2 to TRBJ2-1; 10 positions agree with TRBD2. The CDR3 runs to 15 residues. CDR1 is SGHTA and CDR2 is FQGNSA in the germline V gene. The ends lost 1 base at V and 9 bases at J; junction bases unmatched: 6. The CDR3 DNA reads as TGTGCCAGCAGCTTAGGTGCAGTAGCGGGAGGTGAGCAGTTCTTC. Amino acids: CASSLGAVAGGEQFF.

The chain joins TRBV18 to TRBJ1-5, with 9 positions matching TRBD1. The CDR3 sequence is 14 residues long. Per germline, CDR1 KGHSH and CDR2 LQKENI. Unmatched junction bases numbered 4, after V lost 5 bases and J lost 5 bases. The CDR3 bases are TGTGCCAGCTCAGGGACAGGGACGGATCAGCCCCAGCATTTT. Its protein product is CASSGTGTDQPQHF.

The chain employs TRBV20-1 and TRBJ1-4, with no clear D. The V gene lost 3 bases and the J gene lost 8 bases, with 13 bases spanning the gap. CDR1 DFQATT and CDR2 SNEGSKA come from the germline V gene (reference sequence). This CDR3 has 13 residues. CDR3: CSASNEVLEKLFF. CDR3 DNA: TGCAGTGCTAGTAATGAGGTCCTGGAAAAACTGTTTTTT.

The chain uses TRBV7-2 and TRBJ1-2; D remains ambiguous. CDR3 length: 14 residues. Germline V gene sequence: CDR1 SGHTA, CDR2 FQGNSA. V lost 1 base, J lost 6 bases, and 12 bases lay in between. CDR3 in DNA: TGTGCCAGCAGCTTAGGGCAGCGAAAGCATGGCTACACCTTC. Translating it yields CASSLGQRKHGYTF.

The V call is TRBV18, the J call TRBJ2-7; TRBD2 matches at 9 bases. Germline CDR1 is KGHSH and CDR2 is LQKENI. The CDR3 consists of 16 residues. The V segment lost 6 bases and the J segment 1 base; nucleotides outside the gene matches: 10. The CDR3 sequence: CASSSNGGLASYEQYF. The CDR3 DNA reads TGTGCCAGCTCCTCCAACGGCGGACTAGCGTCCTACGAGCAGTACTTC.

The chain carries TRBV27 and TRBJ1-1; TRBD1 matches 7 bases. With 3 bases clipped from V and 4 bases from J, the junction kept 11 bases outside the gene matches. The length of the CDR3 is 16 residues. The germline CDR1 and CDR2 sequences are MNHEY and SMNVEV (reference sequence). CDR3 protein: CASSLTGTVDFTEAFF. The CDR3, as DNA: TGTGCCAGCAGTTTGACCGGGACAGTGGATTTCACTGAAGCTTTCTTT.